The text below deals with one T cell receptor beta chain. This entry belongs to a study of blood T cell repertoires in COVID-19. About the study: The cDNA or gDNA used as material had been derived from T cells, B-cell-depleted T cells, or PBMCs.

TCRdb keeps only in-frame clones here, not all; method: immunoSEQ multiplex PCR. The table lists over 250,000 clones, about 88% of them singletons. The CDR3 is 16 residues long. V shed 2 bases and J 1 base; nucleotides not matched to a gene: 7. Germline V gene data show CDR1 as KGHSH and CDR2 as LQKENI. The specimen sequenced was peripheral blood. The genes are TRBV18 and TRBJ1-1, with 7 bases fitting TRBD1. This clonotype originated in a man aged 60-69 years who had recovered from COVID-19. In nucleotides, the CDR3 is TGTGCCAGCTCACCAGCGACAGGGAGGAAGAACACTGAAGCTTTCTTT. Its translation is CASSPATGRKNTEAFF.